The 17 T cell receptor beta chains listed next were all sequenced from one sample in a study of cytomegalovirus exposure and HLA in healthy donors. Method: immunoSEQ multiplex PCR; TCRdb's copy keeps in-frame clones and lacks some. The sample has around 52,000 clones, about 90% seen once; the top ten hold over 6.5%. Sample: PBMCs. These receptors all stem from a woman aged 25 to 45 in good health and CMV-seronegative.

The V and J genes are TRBV11-2 and TRBJ2-3, with TRBD1 matching over 8 bases. Germline values: CDR1 SGHAT, CDR2 FQNNGV. J was trimmed by 3 bases and V by 7 bases; bases with no gene match: 6. This CDR3 has 14 residues. The CDR3 here is CASTQGDRTDTQYF. CDR3 DNA sequence: TGTGCCAGCACCCAAGGGGACAGGACAGATACGCAGTATTTT.

V is TRBV27 and J is TRBJ1-2; 11 bases agree with TRBD1. J lost 8 bases, V lost 3 bases, and 11 bases had no gene match. CDR3 length equals 16 residues. Germline CDR1 reads MNHEY; CDR2 reads SMNVEV (reference sequence). DNA for the CDR3: TGTGCCAGCAGTTTTAGGTTCGGGACAGGGGGTAAAGGCTACACCTTC. Protein product: CASSFRFGTGGKGYTF.

The chain employs TRBV18 and TRBJ1-2; 9 bases are shared with TRBD1. The junction had 6 bases not matched to a gene; V was cut back by 4 bases and J by 3 bases. The CDR3 is made up of 15 amino acids. Germline V gene data show CDR1 as KGHSH and CDR2 as LQKENI. This CDR3 reads CASSLGTGNYYGYTF. CDR3 sequence (DNA): TGTGCCAGCTCACTCGGGACAGGGAATTACTATGGCTACACCTTC. Based on the CDR3 plus reference TRBV18 and TRBJ1-2, the full variable domain is NAGVMQNPRHLVRRRGQEARLRCSPMKGHSHVYWYRQLPEEGLKFMVYLQKENIIDESGMPKERFSAEFPKEGPSILRIQQVVRGDSAAYFCASSLGTGNYYGYTFGSGTRLTVV.

The chain joins TRBV28 to TRBJ1-2, with TRBD1 matching over 9 bases. The germline gives CDR1 MDHEN, CDR2 SYDVKM. With 3 bases clipped from V and 4 bases from J, the junction kept 3 bases outside the gene matches. The CDR3 extends over 14 amino acids. The CDR3 loop is CASSFDRGFYGYTF. CDR3 nucleotides: TGTGCCAGCAGTTTCGACAGGGGGTTCTATGGCTACACCTTC.

The chain is built from TRBV7-2 and TRBJ2-7, with 10 nucleotides matching TRBD2. The CDR3 covers 15 residues. J gave up 3 bases and V 4 bases, and 6 bases lay outside the gene matches. Germline V gives CDR1 SGHTA, CDR2 FQGNSA. The CDR3 DNA follows: TGTGCCAGCAGCTCTATAGCGGGAGGCCGCTACGAGCAGTACTTC. Residues: CASSSIAGGRYEQYF.

The chain carries TRBV5-4 and TRBJ2-7; 7 nucleotides line up with TRBD2. Germline V CDR1 and CDR2: SGHNT, YYREEE (reference sequence). The CDR3 covers 13 residues. Losses at the gene ends were 5 bases for V and 7 bases for J; bases not matched to a gene: 9. The CDR3 DNA follows: TGTGCCAGCAGTATCCGGCGGGAGCGGGAGCAGTACTTC. It encodes CASSIRREREQYF.

The chain couples TRBV4-1 to TRBJ1-2; 7 bases are a match to TRBD1. CDR3 length equals 20 residues. Looked up from germline, CDR1 is MGHRA and CDR2 is YSYEKL. J lost 4 bases, V lost 0 bases, and 20 bases had no gene match. CDR3 region: CASSQDRVRDRDRGSYGYTF. The CDR3 nucleotides are TGCGCCAGCAGCCAAGACCGTGTGCGAGACAGGGATCGAGGCTCCTATGGCTACACCTTC.

The V gene is TRBV30, the J gene TRBJ1-1; D is ambiguous. This CDR3 is 12 amino acids long. Trimming shortened V by 2 bases and J by 3 bases, and 7 bases separated the two germline ends. CDR1 and CDR2 from the germline V gene are GTSNPN and SVGIG (reference sequence). Written as DNA, the CDR3 is TGTGCCTGGAGTCGCCAGTACACTGAAGCTTTCTTT. Protein: CAWSRQYTEAFF.

This clone was recorded only once. The chain joins TRBV27 to TRBJ1-5, with D perhaps matching TRBD1 (6 bases). The V and J ends lost 4 bases and 0 bases respectively, with 10 bases between them. CDR1 and CDR2 (germline): MNHEY, SMNVEV (reference sequence). The CDR3 covers 15 residues. CDR3 bases: TGTGCCAGCAGTTCAGGGGCCTATAGCAATCAGCCCCAGCATTTT. Translating gives CASSSGAYSNQPQHF.

V and J are TRBV5-1 and TRBJ2-1, with TRBD2 identical over 11 bases. The CDR3 consists of 18 residues. Per the germline V gene, CDR1 is SGHRS and CDR2 is YFSETQ. The V gene end was trimmed by 0 bases and the J gene end by 7 bases; junction bases not matched to a gene: 12. The chain's CDR3 is CASSLVTSGRWLGNEQFF. The DNA for the CDR3 is TGCGCCAGCAGCTTGGTCACTAGCGGGAGATGGTTGGGGAATGAGCAGTTCTTC.

The DNA for the CDR3 is TGTGCCAGCAGTTTAAGCAGGTGGGAAAAACTGTTTTTT. This encodes CASSLSRWEKLFF. The rearrangement links TRBV28 to TRBJ1-4; no definite D call. The CDR3 length is 13 residues. The germline V gene has CDR1 MDHEN and CDR2 SYDVKM. Trimming removed 2 bases at V and 8 bases at J, with 9 bases between.

This sequence joins TRBV18 and TRBJ1-5; possibly TRBD1 for D (6 bases). In germline, CDR1 is KGHSH, CDR2 LQKENI. V was clipped by 2 bases and J by 4 bases, with 12 bases between them. The CDR3 extends over 15 amino acids. This CDR3 is CASSPRETGNQPQHF. CDR3 in DNA: TGTGCCAGCTCACCAAGAGAAACAGGGAATCAGCCCCAGCATTTT.

The V call is TRBV4-1, the J call TRBJ1-2; D is unclear. The CDR3 length is 16 residues. The ends were cut back, 2 bases at V and 3 bases at J, with 16 bases in the middle. Germline V gives CDR1 MGHRA, CDR2 YSYEKL. CDR3 residues: CASSQKRASRDYGYTF. The CDR3 region has the DNA TGCGCCAGCAGCCAAAAACGGGCCTCGAGGGACTATGGCTACACCTTC.

The V and J genes are TRBV7-2 and TRBJ1-4; 9 positions agree with TRBD1. In germline, CDR1 is SGHTA, CDR2 FQGNSA. J was trimmed by 5 bases and V by 3 bases; bases with no gene match: 1. The CDR3 extends over 14 amino acids. The CDR3 DNA sequence: TGTGCCAGCAGCTTGGACAGGGGAAATGAAAAACTGTTTTTT. Translated: CASSLDRGNEKLFF.

The chain joins TRBV9 to TRBJ2-2, with 8 bases matching TRBD2. The length of the CDR3 is 16 residues. Germline V gene data show CDR1 as SGDLS and CDR2 as YYNGEE. After removal of 6 bases from V and 1 base from J, the junction contained 8 bases not matched to a gene. The CDR3 region has the DNA TGTGCCAGCACCTCCCCGGGGGGGGTGAACACCGGGGAGCTGTTTTTT. It translates to CASTSPGGVNTGELFF. Full variable domain (outside the CDR3, taken from reference TRBV9 and TRBJ2-2): DSGVTQTPKHLITATGQRVTLRCSPRSGDLSVYWYQQSLDQGLQFLIQYYNGEERAKGNILERFSAQQFPDLHSELNLSSLELGDSALYFCASTSPGGVNTGELFFGEGSRLTVL.

The chain links TRBV4-3 to TRBJ2-4; 15 bases line up with TRBD2. This CDR3 comprises 21 residues. The ends lost 1 base at V and 1 base at J; junction bases unmatched: 11. Germline V gives CDR1 LGHNA, CDR2 YSLEER. For the CDR3, the DNA is TGCGCCAGCAGCCAAGGAAAGGGACTAGCGGGAGGAGGGTCGGCCAAAAACATTCAGTACTTC. Residues: CASSQGKGLAGGGSAKNIQYF.

This clone was observed a single time. The chain is built from TRBV15 and TRBJ2-7; TRBD2 might be the D (5 bases). The CDR3 covers 13 residues. Trimming cost V 0 bases and J 5 bases, with 8 bases left between them. Germline V gives CDR1 LNHNV, CDR2 YYDKDF (reference sequence). CDR3 protein: CATSRDEGNEQYF. The CDR3 DNA follows: TGTGCCACCAGCAGAGATGAGGGAAACGAGCAGTACTTC.